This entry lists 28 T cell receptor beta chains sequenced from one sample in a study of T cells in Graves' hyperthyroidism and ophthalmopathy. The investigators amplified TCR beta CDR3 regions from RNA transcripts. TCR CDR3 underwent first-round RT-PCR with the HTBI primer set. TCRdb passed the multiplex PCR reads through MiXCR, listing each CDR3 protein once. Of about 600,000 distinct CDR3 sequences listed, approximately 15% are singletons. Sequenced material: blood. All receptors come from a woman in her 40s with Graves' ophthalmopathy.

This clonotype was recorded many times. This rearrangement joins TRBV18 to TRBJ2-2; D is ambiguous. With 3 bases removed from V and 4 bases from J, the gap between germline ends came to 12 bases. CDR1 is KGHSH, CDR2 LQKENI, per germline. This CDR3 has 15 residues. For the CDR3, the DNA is TGTGCCAGCTCACCCCCGCGGACCACCACCGGGGAGCTGTTTTTT. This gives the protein CASSPPRTTTGELFF.

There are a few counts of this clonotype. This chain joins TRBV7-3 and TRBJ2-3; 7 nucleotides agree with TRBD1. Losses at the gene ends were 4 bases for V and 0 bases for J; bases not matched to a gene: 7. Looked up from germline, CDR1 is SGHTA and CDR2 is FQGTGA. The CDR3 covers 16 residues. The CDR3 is CASSSQPGQSTDTQYF. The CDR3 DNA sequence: TGTGCCAGCAGCTCGCAACCGGGACAGAGCACAGATACGCAGTATTTT.

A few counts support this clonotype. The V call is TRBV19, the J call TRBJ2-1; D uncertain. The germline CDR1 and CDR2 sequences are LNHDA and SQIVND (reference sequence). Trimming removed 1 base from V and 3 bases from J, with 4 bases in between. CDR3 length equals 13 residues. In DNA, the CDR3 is TGTGCCAGTAGTATAGGCTACTACAATGAGCAGTTCTTC. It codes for CASSIGYYNEQFF.

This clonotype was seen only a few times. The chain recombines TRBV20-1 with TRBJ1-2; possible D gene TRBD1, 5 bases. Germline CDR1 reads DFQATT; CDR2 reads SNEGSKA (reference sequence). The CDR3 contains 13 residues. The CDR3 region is CIGRDATTYGYTF. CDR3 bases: TGCATAGGCCGGGACGCAACCACCTATGGCTACACCTTC.

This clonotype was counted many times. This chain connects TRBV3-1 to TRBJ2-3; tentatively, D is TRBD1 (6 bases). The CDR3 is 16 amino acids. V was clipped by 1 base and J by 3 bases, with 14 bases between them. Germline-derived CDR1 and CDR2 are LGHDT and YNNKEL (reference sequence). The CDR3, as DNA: TGTGCCAGCAGCCAAGGGGGACATAGGATTACAGATACGCAGTATTTT. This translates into CASSQGGHRITDTQYF.

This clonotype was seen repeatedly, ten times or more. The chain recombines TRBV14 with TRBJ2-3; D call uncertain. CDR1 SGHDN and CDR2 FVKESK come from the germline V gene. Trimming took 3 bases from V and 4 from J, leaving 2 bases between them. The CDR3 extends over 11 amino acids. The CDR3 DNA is TGTGCCAGCAGCCACTCAGATACGCAGTATTTT. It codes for CASSHSDTQYF. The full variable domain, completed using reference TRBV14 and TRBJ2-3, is EAGVTQFPSHSVIEKGQTVTLRCDPISGHDNLYWYRRVMGKEIKFLLHFVKESKQDESGMPNNRFLAERTGGTYSTLKVQPAELEDSGVYFCASSHSDTQYFGPGTRLTVL.

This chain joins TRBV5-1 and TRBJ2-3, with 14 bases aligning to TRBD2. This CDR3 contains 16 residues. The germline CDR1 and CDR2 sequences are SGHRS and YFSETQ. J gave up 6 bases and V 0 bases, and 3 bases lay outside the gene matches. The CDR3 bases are TGCGCCAGCAGCTTGGGACGGACTAGCGGGAGGGATACGCAGTATTTT. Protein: CASSLGRTSGRDTQYF.

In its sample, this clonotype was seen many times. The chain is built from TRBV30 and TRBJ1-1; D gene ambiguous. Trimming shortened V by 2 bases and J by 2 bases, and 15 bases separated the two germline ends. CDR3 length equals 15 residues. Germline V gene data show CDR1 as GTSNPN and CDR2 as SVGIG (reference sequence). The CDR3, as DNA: TGTGCCTGGAGTATTCCGATTCAGGAAAACACTGAAGCTTTCTTT. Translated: CAWSIPIQENTEAFF.

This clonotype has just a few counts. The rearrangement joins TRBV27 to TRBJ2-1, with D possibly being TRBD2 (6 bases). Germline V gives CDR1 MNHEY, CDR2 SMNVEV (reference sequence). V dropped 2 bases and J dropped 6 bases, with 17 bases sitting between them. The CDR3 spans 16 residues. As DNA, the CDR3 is TGTGCCAGCAGTTTACGGCTGGGAGGCGTTTCCAATGAGCAGTTCTTC. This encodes CASSLRLGGVSNEQFF.

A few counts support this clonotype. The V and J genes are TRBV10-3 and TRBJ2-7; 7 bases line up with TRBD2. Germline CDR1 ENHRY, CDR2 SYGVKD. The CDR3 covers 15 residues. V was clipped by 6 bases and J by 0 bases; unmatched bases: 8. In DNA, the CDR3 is TGTGCCATCAGGAGGGGAGGGGACTTCTCCTACGAGCAGTACTTC. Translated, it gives CAIRRGGDFSYEQYF.

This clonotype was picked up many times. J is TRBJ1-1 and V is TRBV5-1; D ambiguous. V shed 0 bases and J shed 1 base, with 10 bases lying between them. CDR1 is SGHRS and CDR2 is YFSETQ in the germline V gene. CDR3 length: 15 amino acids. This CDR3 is CASSLVGGPNTEAFF. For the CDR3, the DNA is TGCGCCAGCAGCTTGGTTGGAGGACCGAACACTGAAGCTTTCTTT.

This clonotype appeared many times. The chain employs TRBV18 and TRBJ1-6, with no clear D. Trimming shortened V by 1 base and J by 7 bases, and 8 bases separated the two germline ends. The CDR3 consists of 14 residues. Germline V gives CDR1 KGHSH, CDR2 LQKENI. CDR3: CASSPRYGNSPLHF. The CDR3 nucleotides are TGTGCCAGCTCACCACGTTATGGGAATTCACCCCTCCACTTT.

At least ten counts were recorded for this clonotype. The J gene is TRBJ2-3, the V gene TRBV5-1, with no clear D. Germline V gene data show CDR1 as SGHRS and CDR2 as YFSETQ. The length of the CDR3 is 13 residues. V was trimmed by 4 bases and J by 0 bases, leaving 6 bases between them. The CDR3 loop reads CASSVTSTDTQYF. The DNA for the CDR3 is TGCGCCAGCAGCGTTACTAGCACAGATACGCAGTATTTT.

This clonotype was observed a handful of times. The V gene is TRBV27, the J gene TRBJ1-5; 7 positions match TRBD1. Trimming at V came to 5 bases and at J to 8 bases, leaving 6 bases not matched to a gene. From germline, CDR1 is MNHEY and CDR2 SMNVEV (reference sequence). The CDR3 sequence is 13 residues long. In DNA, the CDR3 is TGTGCCAGCAGTGACAGGGAAGGCGAGCCCCAGCATTTT. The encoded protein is CASSDREGEPQHF.

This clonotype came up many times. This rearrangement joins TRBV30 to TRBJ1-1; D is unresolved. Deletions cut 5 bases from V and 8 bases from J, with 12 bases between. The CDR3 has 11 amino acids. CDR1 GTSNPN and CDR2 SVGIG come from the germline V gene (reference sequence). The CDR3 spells CAWDGSGEAFF. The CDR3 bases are TGTGCCTGGGACGGCAGCGGGGAAGCTTTCTTT.

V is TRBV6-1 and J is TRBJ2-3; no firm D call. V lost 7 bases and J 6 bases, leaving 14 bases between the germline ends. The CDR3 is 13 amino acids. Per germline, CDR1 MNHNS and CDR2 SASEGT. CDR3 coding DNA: TGTGCCAGCACCTCAGGCCTGGCCGATACGCAGTATTTT. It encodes CASTSGLADTQYF.

The CDR3 sequence: CASSLVQGEAFF. The CDR3 DNA is TGTGCCAGCTCTCTAGTACAGGGTGAAGCTTTCTTT. V is TRBV18 and J is TRBJ1-1; tentative D call: TRBD1 (6 bases). The CDR3 is 12 amino acids. In germline, CDR1 is KGHSH, CDR2 LQKENI. V dropped 6 bases and J dropped 7 bases, with 12 bases sitting between them.

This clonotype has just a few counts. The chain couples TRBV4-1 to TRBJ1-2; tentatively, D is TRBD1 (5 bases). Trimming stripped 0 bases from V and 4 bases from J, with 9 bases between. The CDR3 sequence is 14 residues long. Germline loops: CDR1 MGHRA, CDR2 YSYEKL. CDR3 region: CASSQDQGVYGYTF. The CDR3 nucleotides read TGCGCCAGCAGCCAAGATCAGGGAGTCTATGGCTACACCTTC.

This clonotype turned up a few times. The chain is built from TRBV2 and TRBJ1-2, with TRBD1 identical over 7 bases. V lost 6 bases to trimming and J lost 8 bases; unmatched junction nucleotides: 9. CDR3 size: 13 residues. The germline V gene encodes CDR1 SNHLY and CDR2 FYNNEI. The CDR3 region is CASRRTGPGGYTF. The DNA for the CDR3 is TGTGCCAGCAGAAGGACAGGCCCGGGGGGCTACACCTTC.

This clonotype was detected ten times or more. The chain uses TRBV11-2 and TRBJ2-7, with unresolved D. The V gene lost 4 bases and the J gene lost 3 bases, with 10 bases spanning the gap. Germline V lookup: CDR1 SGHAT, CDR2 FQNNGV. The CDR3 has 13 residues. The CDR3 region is CASSSWSDYEQYF. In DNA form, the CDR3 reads TGTGCCAGCAGCTCCTGGAGTGACTACGAGCAGTACTTC.

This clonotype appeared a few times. CDR3 residues: CASSSGMRETQYF. CDR3 DNA: TGTGCCAGCAGCTCGGGAATGAGAGAGACCCAGTACTTC. The V gene is TRBV7-3, the J gene TRBJ2-5; D possibly corresponds to TRBD2 (5 bases). V lost 4 bases and J 4 bases, leaving 10 bases between the germline ends. The CDR3 sequence is 13 residues long. Germline loops: CDR1 SGHTA, CDR2 FQGTGA.

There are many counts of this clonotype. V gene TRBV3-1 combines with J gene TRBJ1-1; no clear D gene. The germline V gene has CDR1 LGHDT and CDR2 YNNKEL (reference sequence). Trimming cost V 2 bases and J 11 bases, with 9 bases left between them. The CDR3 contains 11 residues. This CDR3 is CASSQLGSAFF. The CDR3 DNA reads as TGTGCCAGCAGCCAACTGGGGTCGGCTTTCTTT.

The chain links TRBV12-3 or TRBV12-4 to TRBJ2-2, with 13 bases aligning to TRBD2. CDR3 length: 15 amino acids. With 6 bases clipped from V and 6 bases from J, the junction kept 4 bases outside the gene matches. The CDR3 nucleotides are TGTGCCAGCAGCGGACTAGCGGGAGACCCCGGGGAGCTGTTTTTT. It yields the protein CASSGLAGDPGELFF.

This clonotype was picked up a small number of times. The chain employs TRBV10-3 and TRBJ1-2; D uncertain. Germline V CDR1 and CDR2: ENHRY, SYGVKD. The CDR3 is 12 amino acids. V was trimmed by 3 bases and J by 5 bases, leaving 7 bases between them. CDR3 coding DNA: TGTGCCATCAGTGAACGCGATTATGGCTACACCTTC. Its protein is CAISERDYGYTF.

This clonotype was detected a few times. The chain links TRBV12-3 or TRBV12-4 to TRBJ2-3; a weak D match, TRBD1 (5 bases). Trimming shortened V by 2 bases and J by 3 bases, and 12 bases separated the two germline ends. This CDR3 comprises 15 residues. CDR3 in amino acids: CASSLQGLVTDTQYF. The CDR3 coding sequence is TGTGCCAGCAGTTTACAGGGCCTGGTGACAGATACGCAGTATTTT.

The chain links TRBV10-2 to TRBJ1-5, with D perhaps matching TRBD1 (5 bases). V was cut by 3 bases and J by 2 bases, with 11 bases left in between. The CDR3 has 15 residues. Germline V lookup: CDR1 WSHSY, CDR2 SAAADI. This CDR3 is CASSERGLGNQPQHF. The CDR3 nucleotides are TGCGCCAGCAGTGAAAGGGGTCTGGGCAATCAGCCCCAGCATTTT.

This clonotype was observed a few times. CDR3 in DNA: TGTGCCAGCAGCCAAGAAAGGGGCGCTTATTATATATCCCCCTACACCTTC. Residues: CASSQERGAYYISPYTF. The genes are TRBV4-2 and TRBJ1-2; maybe TRBD1 (5 bases). Per the germline V gene, CDR1 is LGHNA and CDR2 is YNFKEQ. The CDR3 totals 17 residues. V lost 0 bases, J lost 10 bases, and 24 bases lay in between.

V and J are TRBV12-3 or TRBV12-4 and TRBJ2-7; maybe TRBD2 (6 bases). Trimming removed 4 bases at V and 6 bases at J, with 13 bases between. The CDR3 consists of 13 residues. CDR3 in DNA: TGTGCCAGCAGTTCAAGTGGGGGAGGCGAGCAGTACTTC. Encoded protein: CASSSSGGGEQYF.